These T cell receptor beta chains were read from a single sample in a study of tumor-infiltrating lymphocytes in localized non-small cell lung cancer. Produced via immunoSEQ multiplex PCR; TCRdb's table is partial and in-frame only. The sample carries under 35,000 clones, 70% to 90% recorded once. The sequenced sample was lung tumor tissue. The source is a human donor with non-small cell lung cancer. CDR3s include the opening cysteine and the closing phenylalanine or tryptophan. D genes are given only for firm matches. Size is stated for part of the rows, as once, few or many counts, or as a class when the clone is expanded.

V	J	D	size	CDR3	DNA
TRBV7-2	TRBJ2-7	NA	once	CASSPRGVGGYEQYF	TGTGCCAGCAGCCCTAGGGGAGTGGGAGGCTACGAGCAGTACTTC
TRBV30	TRBJ2-5	TRBD2	NA	CAWSSGGAAGETQYF	TGTGCCTGGAGTAGCGGGGGGGCCGCGGGAGAGACCCAGTACTTC
TRBV18	TRBJ1-2	TRBD1	NA	CASSPRQGTTNYGYTF	TGTGCCAGCTCACCTCGACAGGGGACGACTAACTATGGCTACACCTTC
TRBV7-9	TRBJ2-5	NA	NA	CASSSTSQGFGLTQYF	TGTGCCAGCAGCTCTACCTCACAAGGATTTGGGTTGACCCAGTACTTC
TRBV6-5	TRBJ2-5	NA	NA	CASSYSPSGVETQYF	TGTGCCAGCAGTTACTCGCCTTCAGGGGTGGAGACCCAGTACTTC
TRBV9	TRBJ1-1	NA	once	CASSVRGLRARGAFF	TGTGCCAGCAGCGTAAGGGGTTTGAGGGCCAGAGGAGCTTTCTTT
TRBV19	TRBJ2-5	TRBD1	NA	CASSIGQGAETQYF	TGTGCCAGTAGTATAGGACAGGGGGCTGAGACCCAGTACTTC
TRBV14	TRBJ2-4	TRBD2	NA	CASSPGGVRIQYF	TGTGCCAGCAGCCCTGGGGGGGTGCGCATTCAGTACTTC
TRBV6-5	TRBJ1-1	TRBD1	NA	CASTPRQGNTEAFF	TGTGCCAGCACCCCCCGACAGGGGAACACTGAAGCTTTCTTT
TRBV2	TRBJ2-7	TRBD1	NA	CASSEKGQVLLGGYEQYF	TGTGCCAGCAGTGAAAAGGGACAGGTCCTACTAGGGGGATACGAGCAGTACTTC
TRBV5-8	TRBJ1-2	TRBD1	few	CASSRTGFFGYTF	TGTGCCAGCAGTCGGACAGGGTTTTTCGGCTACACCTTC
TRBV5-1	TRBJ2-3	TRBD1	once	CASSSGQGLTDTQYF	TGCGCCAGCAGCTCGGGACAGGGGCTCACAGATACGCAGTATTTT
TRBV9	TRBJ1-2	NA	NA	CASSAAGLPYYGYTF	TGTGCCAGCAGCGCCGCAGGGTTGCCGTACTATGGCTACACCTTC
TRBV7-9	TRBJ2-5	NA	few	CASSLGGGETQYF	TGTGCCAGCAGCTTAGGCGGAGGAGAGACCCAGTACTTC
TRBV7-9	TRBJ1-1	NA	once	CASSLTTNTEAFF	TGTGCCAGCAGCTTGACAACGAACACTGAAGCTTTCTTT
TRBV9	TRBJ1-6	TRBD1	NA	CASSFGQGINSPLHF	TGTGCCAGCAGCTTTGGACAGGGTATTAATTCACCCCTCCACTTT
TRBV10-3	TRBJ1-1	NA	NA	CAISESMQLNTEAFF	TGTGCCATCAGTGAGTCGATGCAGTTGAACACTGAAGCTTTCTTT
TRBV4-3	TRBJ2-7	NA	NA	CASSLDSALSSYEQYF	TGCGCCAGCAGCCTGGATTCCGCATTGAGCTCCTACGAGCAGTACTTC
TRBV6-1	TRBJ2-1	TRBD2	NA	CASSAQRGGSYNEQFF	TGTGCCAGCAGTGCCCAGCGGGGGGGCTCCTACAATGAGCAGTTCTTC
TRBV29-1	TRBJ1-6	TRBD1	NA	CSVGTGNSPLHF	TGCAGCGTCGGGACAGGGAATTCACCCCTCCACTTT
TRBV27	TRBJ2-7	TRBD2	NA	CASSLSQRGATYEQYF	TGTGCCAGCAGTTTATCCCAGCGGGGGGCTACCTACGAGCAGTACTTC
TRBV2	TRBJ1-6	NA	NA	CASSDLRDSPLHF	TGTGCCAGCAGTGATTTACGGGATTCACCCCTCCACTTT
TRBV9	TRBJ2-2	TRBD1	NA	CASRSGTGGFGELFF	TGTGCCAGCAGGTCCGGGACAGGGGGCTTCGGGGAGCTGTTTTTT
TRBV30	TRBJ1-5	TRBD1	NA	CAWGRGAQGYNQPQHF	TGTGCCTGGGGGAGGGGGGCACAGGGGTACAATCAGCCCCAGCATTTT
TRBV6-5	TRBJ1-5	NA	NA	CASSPSGNQPQHF	TGTGCCAGCAGTCCCTCGGGGAATCAGCCCCAGCATTTT
TRBV4-2	TRBJ2-3	TRBD1	NA	CASSGDRGRYADTQYF	TGTGCCAGCAGCGGGGACAGGGGGCGTTATGCAGATACGCAGTATTTT
TRBV6-1	TRBJ2-3	NA	NA	CASSLGQIRTDTQYF	TGTGCCAGCAGTCTTGGACAAATTAGGACAGATACGCAGTATTTT
TRBV7-2	TRBJ1-5	NA	NA	CASSQFRGGNQPQHF	TGTGCCAGCAGCCAATTCCGGGGTGGCAATCAGCCCCAGCATTTT
TRBV2	TRBJ2-2	TRBD2	once	CASSGEGSTGELFF	TGTGCCAGCAGTGGGGAGGGAAGCACCGGGGAGCTGTTTTTT
TRBV27	TRBJ2-5	NA	NA	CASRARIQETQYF	TGTGCCAGCAGGGCCCGGATCCAAGAGACCCAGTACTTC
TRBV5-1	TRBJ2-5	NA	NA	CASSQRDQGGQETQYF	TGCGCCAGCAGCCAGCGGGACCAAGGGGGTCAAGAGACCCAGTACTTC
TRBV4-1	TRBJ2-7	NA	NA	CASSPVAGGSYEQYF	TGCGCCAGCAGCCCAGTGGCAGGGGGGTCCTACGAGCAGTACTTC
TRBV7-9	TRBJ2-2	TRBD2	NA	CASSLARGVTGELFF	TGTGCCAGCAGCTTAGCGCGGGGGGTCACCGGGGAGCTGTTTTTT
TRBV19	TRBJ1-5	TRBD1	once	CASSILQGAQQPQHF	TGTGCCAGTAGTATCCTCCAGGGGGCACAACAGCCCCAGCATTTT